This paragraph covers one TCR beta chain sequence. The data are from a study of blood T cell repertoires in COVID-19. Across the study: The United States, Italy and Spain were the sources of the acute and convalescent COVID-19 samples. PBMCs, B-cell-depleted T cells, or T cells provided the cDNA or gDNA that made up the material.

The assay was immunoSEQ multiplex PCR, and TCRdb's table has in-frame clones only and misses some. The sample includes 210,000 or so clones, around 80% of them seen just once. Germline V gene sequence: CDR1 MDHEN, CDR2 SYDVKM. The CDR3 sequence is 15 residues long. V shed 5 bases, J shed 1 base, and the junction held 3 bases outside the gene matches. Sequencing was done on a sample of peripheral blood. The chain has TRBV28 and TRBJ2-2; the match to TRBD2 covers 8 bases. This sequence was found in a woman of 80 years or more with active or convalescent COVID-19. CDR3 in DNA: TGTGCCAGCAGTATCGGGGGGGTGAACACCGGGGAGCTGTTTTTT. Translating it yields CASSIGGVNTGELFF. The full variable domain, its missing parts supplied by reference TRBV28 and TRBJ2-2, is DVKVTQSSRYLVKRTGEKVFLECVQDMDHENMFWYRQDPGLGLRLIYFSYDVKMKEKGDIPEGYSVSREKKERFSLILESASTNQTSMYLCASSIGGVNTGELFFGEGSRLTVL.